The 13 T cell receptor beta chains reported below all come from one sample, sequenced in a study of identical twins' blood T cells. TCRdb independently ran MiXCR on the 5' RACE reads; one entry per CDR3 protein. Among 350,000 to 400,000 distinct CDR3 sequences listed, over 25% were seen once. Sequencing was performed on PBMCs. These receptors all come from a woman between 18 and 55 years old in good health.

The chain links TRBV9 to TRBJ1-2, with D possibly TRBD1 on 6 matching bases. Germline CDR1 is SGDLS and CDR2 is YYNGEE. Between the trimmed V and J ends, which lost 6 bases and 3 bases, there was a span of 12 bases. This CDR3 has 13 amino acids. The CDR3 is CASTLGGDYGYTF. DNA for the CDR3: TGTGCCAGCACCTTAGGGGGGGACTATGGCTACACCTTC.

V and J are TRBV20-1 and TRBJ2-7; 8 nucleotides agree with TRBD1. With V trimmed by 0 bases and J by 2 bases, 6 bases remained unmatched. The CDR3 totals 15 residues. Germline lookup yields CDR1 DFQATT and CDR2 SNEGSKA (reference sequence). CDR3 DNA: TGCAGTGCTAGAGAATATCAGGGGGCCACCTACGAGCAGTACTTC. This codes for CSAREYQGATYEQYF.

A few counts support this clonotype. The chain has TRBV7-2 and TRBJ2-3; D is possibly TRBD2 (7 bases). The V gene lost 5 bases and the J gene lost 4 bases, with 16 bases spanning the gap. Germline-derived CDR1 and CDR2 are SGHTA and FQGNSA. This CDR3 is built from 15 residues. Written as DNA, the CDR3 is TGTGCCAGCAGCCGGGGAGGGGGGAACTCAGATACGCAGTATTTT. Its protein is CASSRGGGNSDTQYF.

This clonotype was counted only a few times. The rearrangement uses TRBV6-5 and TRBJ2-3; D is uncertain. Trimming took 6 bases from V and 6 from J, leaving 7 bases between them. Germline V CDR1 and CDR2: MNHEY, SVGAGI. The CDR3 is made up of 11 amino acids. CDR3 residues: CASSNSDTQYF. The CDR3 DNA reads TGTGCCAGCAGCAACAGCGATACGCAGTATTTT.

This clonotype was recorded a few times. This sequence joins TRBV27 and TRBJ2-3; D gene uncertain. V was shortened by 5 bases and J by 4 bases, with 10 bases between the two germline ends. The CDR3 length is 13 residues. The germline V gene has CDR1 MNHEY and CDR2 SMNVEV (reference sequence). CDR3 bases: TGTGCCAGCAGTCCGCTCCGGCCAGATACGCAGTATTTT. This codes for CASSPLRPDTQYF.

This clonotype was counted at least ten times. The chain links TRBV9 to TRBJ1-3, with D possibly being TRBD1 (6 bases). The CDR3 loop spans 18 amino acids. CDR1 is SGDLS, CDR2 YYNGEE, per germline. The ends were cut back, 4 bases at V and 4 bases at J, with 24 bases in the middle. CDR3: CASSPPYVSGVEGNTIYF. CDR3 in DNA: TGTGCCAGCAGCCCCCCCTACGTTTCAGGGGTTGAAGGAAACACCATATATTTT. The variable domain in full, with the rest retrieved from reference TRBV9 and TRBJ1-3, is DSGVTQTPKHLITATGQRVTLRCSPRSGDLSVYWYQQSLDQGLQFLIQYYNGEERAKGNILERFSAQQFPDLHSELNLSSLELGDSALYFCASSPPYVSGVEGNTIYFGEGSWLTVV.

Note on this clonotype: A much bigger clone sits one base away, suggesting this may be a read error. The gene calls are TRBV14 and TRBJ2-1, with D unclear. Germline V gene sequence: CDR1 SGHDN, CDR2 FVKESK. Trimming shortened V by 7 bases and J by 10 bases, and 14 bases separated the two germline ends. There are 12 residues in the CDR3. CDR3 bases: TGTGCCAGCAACCCCCCGTTTAGAGAGCAGTTCTTC. It is translated as CASNPPFREQFF.

This clonotype has a count of ten or more. V and J are TRBV2 and TRBJ1-1; no clear D gene. Trimming removed 7 bases from V and 0 bases from J, with 18 bases in between. This CDR3 has 16 amino acids. CDR1 and CDR2 (germline): SNHLY, FYNNEI. In DNA form, the CDR3 reads TGTGCCAGCATTGCGAATGGAGGAGTTTTGAACACTGAAGCTTTCTTT. It is translated as CASIANGGVLNTEAFF.

This clonotype was seen once. A much larger clone differs by one base, so this may be a read error. J is TRBJ1-5 and V is TRBV19; D not certain. The J call is uncertain, as TRBJ2-3 better fits the DNA end. Per germline, CDR1 LNHDA and CDR2 SQIVND (reference sequence). The CDR3 has 12 residues. DNA for the CDR3: TGTGCCAGTAGTATTAGTCATCAGCCCCAGTATTTT. Its translation is CASSISHQPQYF.

This clonotype was detected only a few times. V gene TRBV20-1 combines with J gene TRBJ1-1, with D uncertain. The CDR3 extends over 17 amino acids. V lost 4 bases to trimming and J lost 3 bases, with 24 bases between them. Germline CDR1 and CDR2: DFQATT and SNEGSKA (reference sequence). The CDR3 is CSATSLPTETRDTEAFF. CDR3 nucleotides: TGCAGTGCTACTAGCCTACCCACAGAGACGCGGGACACTGAAGCTTTCTTT.

The chain is built from TRBV9 and TRBJ1-1, with D perhaps matching TRBD1 (6 bases). Trimming removed 8 bases from V and 4 bases from J, with 15 bases in between. Germline assignment: CDR1 SGDLS and CDR2 YYNGEE. CDR3 length: 13 residues. The CDR3 protein is CASNRDPLTEAFF. CDR3 DNA: TGTGCCAGTAACAGGGATCCTCTCACTGAAGCTTTCTTT.

The CDR3 sequence: CASSVEGRIHPQHF. CDR3 coding DNA: TGTGCCAGCAGCGTAGAAGGGAGGATTCATCCCCAGCATTTT. V and J are TRBV9 and TRBJ1-5; D uncertain. V lost 0 bases and J 10 bases, leaving 14 bases between the germline ends. This CDR3 is built from 14 residues. Per the germline V gene, CDR1 is SGDLS and CDR2 is YYNGEE.

The genes are TRBV6-2 or TRBV6-3 and TRBJ2-7; unclear D gene. With 2 bases removed from V and 3 bases from J, the gap between germline ends came to 8 bases. CDR1 and CDR2 (germline): MNHEY, SVGEGT. This CDR3 has 13 residues. The CDR3 spells CASSYRMNYEQYF. Written as DNA, the CDR3 is TGTGCCAGCAGTTACCGAATGAACTACGAGCAGTACTTC.